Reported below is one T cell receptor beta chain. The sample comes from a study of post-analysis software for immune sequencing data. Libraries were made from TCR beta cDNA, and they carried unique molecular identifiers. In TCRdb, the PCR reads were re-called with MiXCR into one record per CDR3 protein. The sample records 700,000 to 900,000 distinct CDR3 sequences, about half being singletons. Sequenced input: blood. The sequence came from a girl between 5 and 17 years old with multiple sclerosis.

The CDR3 nucleotides are TGTGCTAGTGGTTTAGGACTAGCGGGAGGAGGGGGGGAGACCCAGTACTTC. Translating it yields CASGLGLAGGGGETQYF. The chain is built from TRBV12-5 and TRBJ2-7, with 14 bases matching TRBD2. The closer fit of TRBJ2-5 to the DNA end suggests the J call may be wrong. CDR1 and CDR2 (germline): LGHNT, FRNRAP. The length of the CDR3 is 17 residues.